This T cell receptor beta chain was captured by sequencing in a study of blood T cells in healthy people across ages (dated by TCRdb to between 2015 and 2017). Concerning the study at large: In model experiments, roughly one uniquely barcoded TCR beta cDNA molecule per two T cells was captured by template switching. The study measured age-related changes in TCR beta repertoire diversity using deep sequencing normalized with unique cDNA molecular identifiers. Donors were grouped into four age groups: young (average 16 years), middle-aged (under 40), aged (62) and long-lived (approximately 82). To avoid experimental bias, donors of different ages were spread randomly across the sequencing lanes. Two additional independent replicas of 1 million unique cDNA reads from the same blood draw were analyzed for two donors (one aged 18 to 30 and one aged 80 or older).

A note on this clonotype: This receptor's antigen is unknown. Base-call qualities are not available, and no considerably larger clone is one nucleotide away.

Points the paper makes about the study in general: As age increased, observed TCR beta diversity per million T cells dropped in a roughly linear way, and a significant reduction was already evident by age around 41. Since profiling was done on bulk unsorted PBMCs, naive and antigen-experienced compartments could not be conclusively compared. The CMV infection status of donors was not known, potentially confounding age-related changes in expanded clonotypes. Estimates of total diversity based on one million sequenced T cells were considered lower bounds and underestimates. The long-lived group showed more naive CD4+ T cells, fewer expanded clones and increased TCR diversity than the aged group, suggesting age selection. There was a strong correlation between observed TCR beta diversity and the percentage of naive T cells measured by flow cytometry.

The method was 5' RACE. The listed sequencing device is Illumina HiSeq 2500. A second PCR of about 6 to 11 cycles was performed with a sample-barcoded 5' primer and a J-beta primer mix. Each TCR beta cDNA molecule received a unique molecular identifier from a template-switch 5' adaptor carrying 12 random nucleotides. Each sample yielded at least 2.5 million CDR3-containing paired-end reads. All of the RNA was converted into first-strand cDNA using the Mint cDNA synthesis kit, with a TRBC-specific oligonucleotide serving as the primer. All cDNA was treated with uracil-DNA glycosylase and then went through a first 18-cycle PCR with the universal primers M1SS and BC2_uni_R. Concerning the study's data processing: For normalization, 1 million high-quality reads, each with a distinct molecular identifier, were randomly selected from each sample. Instead of being binned into consensus sequences, reads that shared molecular identifiers were thrown out. CDR3 identification, clonotype clustering and error correction used MiTCR with a Q25 quality threshold and the strictest error-elimination algorithm. A nonparametric unseen species model with Euler transformation was used to estimate a lower bound on total TCR beta diversity. TCRdb reran the public reads through fastp at Q25 and MiXCR, keeping productive beta chains. For every CDR3 protein sequence, its rows merge into one entry that carries the most common genes and DNA. In this record, the V and J calls reflect TCRdb's handling and not the investigators' own analysis. The sample records about 1.7 million distinct CDR3 sequences, under 30% of which are singletons. Clones ranked in the top ten supply over 7% of the sample.

The V and J ends are trimmed by 2 bases and 2 bases, leaving 7 bases between them. The CDR3 goes from the cysteine to the phenylalanine over 13 residues. Only CDR3 DNA is held: 39 bases, read in frame from base 1. Sequences GTSNPN (CDR1) and SVGIG (CDR2) are obtained from the germline V gene (reference sequence). Donors were 39 systemically healthy Caucasian individuals from Russia aged roughly 6 to 100 years. Each donor gave 8 to 10 milliliters of peripheral blood, collected into EDTA-treated Vacutainer tubes. Ficoll-Paque density-gradient centrifugation was used to isolate PBMCs, with at least 7 million per sample. Trizol reagent was used to extract total RNA from PBMCs, with at least 6 micrograms per sample. For every donor, an aliquot of PBMCs went through flow cytometry to measure the percentages of naive CD45RAhigh/CD27high T cells.

This clonotype was obtained from a woman aged 30 to 39 in good health. The chain is encoded by TRBV30 joined to TRBJ1-3; the D gene identity is not certain. The material sequenced was blood. CDR3 loop: CAWSYTAGNTIYF. The DNA reads as follows: TGTGCCTGGAGTTATACAGCTGGAAACACCATATATTTT.